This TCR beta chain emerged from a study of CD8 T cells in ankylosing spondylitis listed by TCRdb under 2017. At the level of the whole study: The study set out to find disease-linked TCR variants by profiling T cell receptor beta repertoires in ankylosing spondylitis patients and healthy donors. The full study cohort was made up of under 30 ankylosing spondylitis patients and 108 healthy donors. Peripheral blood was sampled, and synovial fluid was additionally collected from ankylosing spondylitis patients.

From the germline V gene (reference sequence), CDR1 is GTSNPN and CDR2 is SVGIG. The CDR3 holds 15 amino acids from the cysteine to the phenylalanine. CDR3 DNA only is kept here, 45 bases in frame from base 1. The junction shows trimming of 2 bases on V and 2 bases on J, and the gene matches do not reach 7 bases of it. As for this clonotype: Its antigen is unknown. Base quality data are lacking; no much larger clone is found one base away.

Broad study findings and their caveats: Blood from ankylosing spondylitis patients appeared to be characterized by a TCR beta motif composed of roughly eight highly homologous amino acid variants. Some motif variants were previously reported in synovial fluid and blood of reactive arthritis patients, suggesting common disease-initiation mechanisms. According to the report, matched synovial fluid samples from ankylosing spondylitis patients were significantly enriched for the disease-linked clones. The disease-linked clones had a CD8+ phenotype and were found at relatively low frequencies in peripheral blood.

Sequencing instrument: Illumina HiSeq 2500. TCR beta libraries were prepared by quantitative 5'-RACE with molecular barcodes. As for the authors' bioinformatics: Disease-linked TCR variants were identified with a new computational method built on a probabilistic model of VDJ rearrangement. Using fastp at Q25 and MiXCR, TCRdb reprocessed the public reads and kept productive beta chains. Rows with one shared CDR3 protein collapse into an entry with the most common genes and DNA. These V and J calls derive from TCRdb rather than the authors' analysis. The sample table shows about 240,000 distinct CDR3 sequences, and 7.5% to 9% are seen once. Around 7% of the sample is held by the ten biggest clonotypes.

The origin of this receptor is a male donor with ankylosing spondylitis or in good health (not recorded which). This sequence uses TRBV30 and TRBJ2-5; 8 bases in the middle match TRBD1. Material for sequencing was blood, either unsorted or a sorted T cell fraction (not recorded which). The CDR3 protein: CAWSLTGAFQETQYF. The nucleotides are TGTGCCTGGAGTCTGACAGGGGCTTTTCAAGAGACCCAGTACTTC.